This record covers a single T cell receptor (beta chain). No antigen is known for it. Amplified TCR beta CDR3 regions derived from RNA transcripts. The primer set for the first-round RT-PCR of the TCR CDR3 was HTBI. TCRdb redid the calling of the multiplex PCR reads with MiXCR, one entry per CDR3 protein. This sample has some 720,000 distinct CDR3 sequences, with about a sixth found just once. The germline CDR1 and CDR2 sequences are ENHRY and SYGVKD. With V trimmed by 2 bases and J by 0 bases, 12 bases remained unmatched. The CDR3 runs 19 residues. The data are from a study of T cells in Graves' hyperthyroidism and ophthalmopathy. Overall study findings and caveats: Model output signaled ophthalmopathy a median about 6.3 months ahead of onset. Clonotypes that were expanded in thyroid above 0.001 mostly appeared in blood too.

The PBMCs had their origin in roughly 9.8 ml of fresh peripheral blood. The J gene is TRBJ2-1, the V gene TRBV10-3; 8 nucleotides agree with TRBD2. The source of this sequence is a man between 18 and 35 years old with Graves' hyperthyroidism. Sequences were obtained from blood. The CDR3 sequence: CAISEPNREGPRSYNEQFF. In nucleotides, the CDR3 is TGTGCCATCAGTGAGCCCAATCGGGAGGGCCCCCGCTCCTACAATGAGCAGTTCTTC.